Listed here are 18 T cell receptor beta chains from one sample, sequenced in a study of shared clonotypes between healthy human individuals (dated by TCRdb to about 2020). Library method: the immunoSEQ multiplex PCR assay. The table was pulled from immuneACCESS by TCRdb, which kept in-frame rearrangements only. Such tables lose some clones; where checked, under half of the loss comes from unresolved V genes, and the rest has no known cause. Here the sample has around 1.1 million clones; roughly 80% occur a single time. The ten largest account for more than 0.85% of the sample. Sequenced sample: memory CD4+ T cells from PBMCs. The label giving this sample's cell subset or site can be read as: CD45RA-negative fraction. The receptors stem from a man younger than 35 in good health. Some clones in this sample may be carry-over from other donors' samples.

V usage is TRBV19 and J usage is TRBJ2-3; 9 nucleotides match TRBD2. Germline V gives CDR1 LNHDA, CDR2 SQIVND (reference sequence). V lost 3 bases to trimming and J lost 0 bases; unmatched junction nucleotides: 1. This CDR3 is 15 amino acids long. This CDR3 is CASSMTSGSTDTQYF. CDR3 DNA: TGTGCCAGTAGTATGACTAGCGGAAGCACAGATACGCAGTATTTT.

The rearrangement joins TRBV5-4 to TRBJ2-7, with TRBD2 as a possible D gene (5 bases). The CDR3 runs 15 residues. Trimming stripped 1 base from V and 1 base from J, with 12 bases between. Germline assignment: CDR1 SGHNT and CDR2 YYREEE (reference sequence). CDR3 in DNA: TGTGCCAGCAGCTTGTCGGGGAGAAGGTCCTACGAGCAGTACTTC. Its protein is CASSLSGRRSYEQYF.

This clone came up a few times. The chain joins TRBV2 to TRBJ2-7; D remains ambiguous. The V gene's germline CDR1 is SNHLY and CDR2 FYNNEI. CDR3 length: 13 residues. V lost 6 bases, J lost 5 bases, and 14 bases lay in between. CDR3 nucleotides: TGTGCCAGCAGCAGCTCGATGGAAAACGAGCAGTACTTC. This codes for CASSSSMENEQYF.

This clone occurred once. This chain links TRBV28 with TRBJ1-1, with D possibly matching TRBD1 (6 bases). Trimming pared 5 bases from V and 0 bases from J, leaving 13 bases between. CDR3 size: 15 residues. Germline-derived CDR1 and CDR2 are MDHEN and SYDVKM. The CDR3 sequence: CASSGSRGVNTEAFF. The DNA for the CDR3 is TGTGCCAGCAGTGGAAGCAGGGGAGTGAACACTGAAGCTTTCTTT.

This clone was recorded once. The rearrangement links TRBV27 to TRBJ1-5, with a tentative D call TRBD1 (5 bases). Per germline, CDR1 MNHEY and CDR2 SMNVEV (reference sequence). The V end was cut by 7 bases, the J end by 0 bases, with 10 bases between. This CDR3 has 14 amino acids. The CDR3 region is CASNRLYSNQPQHF. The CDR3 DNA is TGTGCCAGCAACAGGCTGTATAGCAATCAGCCCCAGCATTTT.

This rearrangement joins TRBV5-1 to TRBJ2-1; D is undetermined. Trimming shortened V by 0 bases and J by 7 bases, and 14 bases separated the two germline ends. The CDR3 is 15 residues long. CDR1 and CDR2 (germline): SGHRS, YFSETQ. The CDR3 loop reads CASSLAGQFGNEQFF. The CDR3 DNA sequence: TGCGCCAGCAGCTTGGCCGGTCAGTTCGGGAATGAGCAGTTCTTC.

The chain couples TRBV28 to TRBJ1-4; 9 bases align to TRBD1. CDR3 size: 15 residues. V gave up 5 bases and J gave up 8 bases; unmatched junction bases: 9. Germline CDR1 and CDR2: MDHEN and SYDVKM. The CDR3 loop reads CASSLPQGAREKLFF. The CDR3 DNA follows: TGTGCCAGCAGTCTCCCACAGGGGGCAAGGGAAAAACTGTTTTTT. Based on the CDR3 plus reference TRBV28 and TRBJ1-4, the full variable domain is DVKVTQSSRYLVKRTGEKVFLECVQDMDHENMFWYRQDPGLGLRLIYFSYDVKMKEKGDIPEGYSVSREKKERFSLILESASTNQTSMYLCASSLPQGAREKLFFGSGTQLSVL.

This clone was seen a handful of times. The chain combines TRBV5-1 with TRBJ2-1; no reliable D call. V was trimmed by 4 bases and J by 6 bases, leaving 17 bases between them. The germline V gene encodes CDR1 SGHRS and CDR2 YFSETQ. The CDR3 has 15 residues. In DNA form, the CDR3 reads TGCGCCAGCAGCGCCCAACTGGAAGAGGTCAATGAGCAGTTCTTC. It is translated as CASSAQLEEVNEQFF.

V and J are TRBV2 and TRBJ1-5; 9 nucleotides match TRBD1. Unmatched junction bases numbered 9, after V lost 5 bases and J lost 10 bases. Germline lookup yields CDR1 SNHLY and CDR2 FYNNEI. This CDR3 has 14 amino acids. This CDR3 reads CASSFTGGEEPQHF. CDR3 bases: TGTGCCAGCAGTTTTACAGGGGGCGAAGAACCCCAGCATTTT.

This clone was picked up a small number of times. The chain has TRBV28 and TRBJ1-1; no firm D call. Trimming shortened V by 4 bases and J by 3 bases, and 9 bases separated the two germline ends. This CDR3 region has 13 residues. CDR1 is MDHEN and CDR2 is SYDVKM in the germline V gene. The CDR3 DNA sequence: TGTGCCAGCAGTTCCGGGTTTGACACTGAAGCTTTCTTT. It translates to CASSSGFDTEAFF.

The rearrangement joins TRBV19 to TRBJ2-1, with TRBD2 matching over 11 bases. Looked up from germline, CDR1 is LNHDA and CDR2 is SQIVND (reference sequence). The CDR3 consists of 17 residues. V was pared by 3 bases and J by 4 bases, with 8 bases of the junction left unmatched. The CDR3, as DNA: TGTGCCAGTAGTATGGGTACTAGCGGGGGTATGTACAATGAGCAGTTCTTC. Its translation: CASSMGTSGGMYNEQFF.

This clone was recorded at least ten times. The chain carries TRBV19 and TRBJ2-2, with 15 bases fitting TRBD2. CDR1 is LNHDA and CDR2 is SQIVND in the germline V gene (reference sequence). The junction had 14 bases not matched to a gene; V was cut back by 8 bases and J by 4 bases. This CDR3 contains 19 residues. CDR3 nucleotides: TGTGCCAGTTTAGACGGACTAGCGGGAGGGCCTTCGGGCACCGGGGAGCTGTTTTTT. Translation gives CASLDGLAGGPSGTGELFF.

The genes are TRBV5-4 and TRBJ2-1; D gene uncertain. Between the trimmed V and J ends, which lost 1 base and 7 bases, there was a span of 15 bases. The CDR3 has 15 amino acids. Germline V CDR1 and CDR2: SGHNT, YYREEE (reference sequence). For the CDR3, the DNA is TGTGCCAGCAGCTTGCCAATAGGCAACCAGAATGAGCAGTTCTTC. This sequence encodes CASSLPIGNQNEQFF. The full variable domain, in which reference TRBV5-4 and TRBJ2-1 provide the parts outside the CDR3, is ETGVTQSPTHLIKTRGQQVTLRCSSQSGHNTVSWYQQALGQGPQFIFQYYREEENGRGNFPPRFSGLQFPNYSSELNVNALELDDSALYLCASSLPIGNQNEQFFGPGTRLTVL.

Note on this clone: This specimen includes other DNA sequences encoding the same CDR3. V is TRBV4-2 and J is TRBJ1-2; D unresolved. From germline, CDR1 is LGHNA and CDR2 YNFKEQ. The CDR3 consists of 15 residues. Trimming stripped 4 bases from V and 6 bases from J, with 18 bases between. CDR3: CASSLPTGIVDGYTF. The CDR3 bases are TGTGCCAGCAGCCTCCCGACGGGGATCGTGGATGGCTACACCTTC.

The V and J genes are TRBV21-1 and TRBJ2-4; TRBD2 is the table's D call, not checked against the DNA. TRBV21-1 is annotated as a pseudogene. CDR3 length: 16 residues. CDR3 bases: TGTGCCAGCAGCGCACGGACTAGGCTAGCCAAAAACATTCAGTACTTC. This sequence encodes CASSARTRLAKNIQYF.

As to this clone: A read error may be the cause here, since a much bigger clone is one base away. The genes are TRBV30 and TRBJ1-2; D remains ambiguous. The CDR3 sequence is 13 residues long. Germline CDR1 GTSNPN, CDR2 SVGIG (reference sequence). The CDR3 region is CAWSGPANYGHTF. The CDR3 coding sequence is TGTGCCTGGAGTGGTCCAGCAAACTATGGCCACACCTTC.

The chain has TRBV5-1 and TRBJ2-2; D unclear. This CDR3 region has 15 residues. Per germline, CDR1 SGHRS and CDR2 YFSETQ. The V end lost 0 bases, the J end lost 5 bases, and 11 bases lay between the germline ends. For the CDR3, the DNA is TGCGCCAGCAGCTTGGCCGTTGGTTTAACCGGGGAGCTGTTTTTT. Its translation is CASSLAVGLTGELFF. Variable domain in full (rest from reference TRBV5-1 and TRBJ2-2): KAGVTQTPRYLIKTRGQQVTLSCSPISGHRSVSWYQQTPGQGLQFLFEYFSETQRNKGNFPGRFSGRQFSNSRSEMNVSTLELGDSALYLCASSLAVGLTGELFFGEGSRLTVL.

The CDR3 reads CASSDVAARRDTQYF. As DNA, the CDR3 is TGTGCCAGCAGTGACGTCGCCGCCAGACGGGATACGCAGTATTTT. The V gene is TRBV6-6, the J gene TRBJ2-3; D remains unclear. The germline V gene encodes CDR1 MNHNY and CDR2 SVGAGI (reference sequence). Trimming removed 5 bases at V and 6 bases at J, with 18 bases between. The length of the CDR3 is 15 residues.